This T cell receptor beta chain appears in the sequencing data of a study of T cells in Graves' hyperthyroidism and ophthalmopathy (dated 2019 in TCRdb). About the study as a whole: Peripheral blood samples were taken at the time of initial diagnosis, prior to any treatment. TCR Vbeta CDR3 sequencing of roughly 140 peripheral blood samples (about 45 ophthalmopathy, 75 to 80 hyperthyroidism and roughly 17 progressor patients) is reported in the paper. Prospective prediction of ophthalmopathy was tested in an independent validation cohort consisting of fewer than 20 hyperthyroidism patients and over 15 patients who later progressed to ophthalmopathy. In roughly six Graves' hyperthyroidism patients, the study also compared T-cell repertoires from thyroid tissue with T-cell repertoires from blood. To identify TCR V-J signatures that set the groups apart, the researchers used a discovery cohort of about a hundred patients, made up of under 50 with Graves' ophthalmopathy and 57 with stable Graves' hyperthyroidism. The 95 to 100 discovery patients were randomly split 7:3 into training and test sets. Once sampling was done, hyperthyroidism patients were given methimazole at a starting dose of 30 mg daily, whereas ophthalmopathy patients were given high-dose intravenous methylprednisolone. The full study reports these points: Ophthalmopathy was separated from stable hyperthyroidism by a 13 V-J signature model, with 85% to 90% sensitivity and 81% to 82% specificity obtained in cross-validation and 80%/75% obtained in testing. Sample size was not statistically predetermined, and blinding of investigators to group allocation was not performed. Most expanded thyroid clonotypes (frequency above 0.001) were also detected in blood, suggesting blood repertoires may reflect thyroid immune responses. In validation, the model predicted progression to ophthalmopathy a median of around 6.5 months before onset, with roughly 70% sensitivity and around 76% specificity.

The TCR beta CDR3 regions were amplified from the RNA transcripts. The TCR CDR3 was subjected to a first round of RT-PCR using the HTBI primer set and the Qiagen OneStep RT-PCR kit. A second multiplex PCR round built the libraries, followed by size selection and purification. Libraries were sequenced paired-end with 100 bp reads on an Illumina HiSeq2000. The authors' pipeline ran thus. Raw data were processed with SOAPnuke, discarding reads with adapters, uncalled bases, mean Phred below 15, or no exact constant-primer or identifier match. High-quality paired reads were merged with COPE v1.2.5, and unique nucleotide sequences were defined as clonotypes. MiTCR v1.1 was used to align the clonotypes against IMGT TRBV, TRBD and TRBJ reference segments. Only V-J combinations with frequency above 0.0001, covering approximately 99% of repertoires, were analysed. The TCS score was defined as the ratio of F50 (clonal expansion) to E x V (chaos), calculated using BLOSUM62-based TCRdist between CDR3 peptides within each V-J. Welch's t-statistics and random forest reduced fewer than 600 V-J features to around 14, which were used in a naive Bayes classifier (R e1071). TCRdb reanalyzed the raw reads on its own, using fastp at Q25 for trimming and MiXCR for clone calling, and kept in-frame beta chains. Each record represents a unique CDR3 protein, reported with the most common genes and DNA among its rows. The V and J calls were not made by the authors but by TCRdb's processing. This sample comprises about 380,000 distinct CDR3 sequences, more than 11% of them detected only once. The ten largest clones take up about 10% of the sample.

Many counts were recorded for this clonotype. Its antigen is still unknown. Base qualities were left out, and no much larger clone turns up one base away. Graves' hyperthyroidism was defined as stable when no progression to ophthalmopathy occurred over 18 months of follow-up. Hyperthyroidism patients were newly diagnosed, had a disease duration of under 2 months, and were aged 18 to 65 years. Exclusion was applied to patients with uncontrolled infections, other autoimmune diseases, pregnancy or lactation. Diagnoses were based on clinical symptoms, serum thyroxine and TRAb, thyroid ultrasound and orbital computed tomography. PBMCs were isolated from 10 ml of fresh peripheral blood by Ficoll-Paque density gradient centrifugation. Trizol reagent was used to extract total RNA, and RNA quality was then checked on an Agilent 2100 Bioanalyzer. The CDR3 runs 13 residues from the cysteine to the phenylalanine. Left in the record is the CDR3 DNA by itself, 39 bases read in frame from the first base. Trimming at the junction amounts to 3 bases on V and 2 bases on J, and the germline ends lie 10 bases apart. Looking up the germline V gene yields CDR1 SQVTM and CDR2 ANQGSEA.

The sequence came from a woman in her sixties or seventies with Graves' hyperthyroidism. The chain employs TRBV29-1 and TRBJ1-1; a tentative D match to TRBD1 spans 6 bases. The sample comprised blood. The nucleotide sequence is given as TGCAGCGTTGATGGGGGGCTAAACACTGAAGCTTTCTTT. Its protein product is CSVDGGLNTEAFF.